The present T cell receptor beta chain was sequenced within a study of blood T cell repertoires in COVID-19. Per germline, CDR1 GTSNPN and CDR2 SVGIG (reference sequence). The CDR3 is made up of 13 amino acids. V gave up 1 base and J gave up 0 bases, with 7 bases separating them. TCRdb keeps only in-frame clones here, not all; method: immunoSEQ multiplex PCR. The sample lists 95,000 to 110,000 clones, around 90% occurring once. The sequencing input was peripheral blood. The chain employs TRBV30 and TRBJ2-7; D gene uncertain. This TCR derives from a woman of 80 years or more in a cohort sampled during active COVID-19. CDR3 bases: TGTGCCTGGAGTGAAACAGTCTCCTACGAGCAGTACTTC. Translated: CAWSETVSYEQYF.